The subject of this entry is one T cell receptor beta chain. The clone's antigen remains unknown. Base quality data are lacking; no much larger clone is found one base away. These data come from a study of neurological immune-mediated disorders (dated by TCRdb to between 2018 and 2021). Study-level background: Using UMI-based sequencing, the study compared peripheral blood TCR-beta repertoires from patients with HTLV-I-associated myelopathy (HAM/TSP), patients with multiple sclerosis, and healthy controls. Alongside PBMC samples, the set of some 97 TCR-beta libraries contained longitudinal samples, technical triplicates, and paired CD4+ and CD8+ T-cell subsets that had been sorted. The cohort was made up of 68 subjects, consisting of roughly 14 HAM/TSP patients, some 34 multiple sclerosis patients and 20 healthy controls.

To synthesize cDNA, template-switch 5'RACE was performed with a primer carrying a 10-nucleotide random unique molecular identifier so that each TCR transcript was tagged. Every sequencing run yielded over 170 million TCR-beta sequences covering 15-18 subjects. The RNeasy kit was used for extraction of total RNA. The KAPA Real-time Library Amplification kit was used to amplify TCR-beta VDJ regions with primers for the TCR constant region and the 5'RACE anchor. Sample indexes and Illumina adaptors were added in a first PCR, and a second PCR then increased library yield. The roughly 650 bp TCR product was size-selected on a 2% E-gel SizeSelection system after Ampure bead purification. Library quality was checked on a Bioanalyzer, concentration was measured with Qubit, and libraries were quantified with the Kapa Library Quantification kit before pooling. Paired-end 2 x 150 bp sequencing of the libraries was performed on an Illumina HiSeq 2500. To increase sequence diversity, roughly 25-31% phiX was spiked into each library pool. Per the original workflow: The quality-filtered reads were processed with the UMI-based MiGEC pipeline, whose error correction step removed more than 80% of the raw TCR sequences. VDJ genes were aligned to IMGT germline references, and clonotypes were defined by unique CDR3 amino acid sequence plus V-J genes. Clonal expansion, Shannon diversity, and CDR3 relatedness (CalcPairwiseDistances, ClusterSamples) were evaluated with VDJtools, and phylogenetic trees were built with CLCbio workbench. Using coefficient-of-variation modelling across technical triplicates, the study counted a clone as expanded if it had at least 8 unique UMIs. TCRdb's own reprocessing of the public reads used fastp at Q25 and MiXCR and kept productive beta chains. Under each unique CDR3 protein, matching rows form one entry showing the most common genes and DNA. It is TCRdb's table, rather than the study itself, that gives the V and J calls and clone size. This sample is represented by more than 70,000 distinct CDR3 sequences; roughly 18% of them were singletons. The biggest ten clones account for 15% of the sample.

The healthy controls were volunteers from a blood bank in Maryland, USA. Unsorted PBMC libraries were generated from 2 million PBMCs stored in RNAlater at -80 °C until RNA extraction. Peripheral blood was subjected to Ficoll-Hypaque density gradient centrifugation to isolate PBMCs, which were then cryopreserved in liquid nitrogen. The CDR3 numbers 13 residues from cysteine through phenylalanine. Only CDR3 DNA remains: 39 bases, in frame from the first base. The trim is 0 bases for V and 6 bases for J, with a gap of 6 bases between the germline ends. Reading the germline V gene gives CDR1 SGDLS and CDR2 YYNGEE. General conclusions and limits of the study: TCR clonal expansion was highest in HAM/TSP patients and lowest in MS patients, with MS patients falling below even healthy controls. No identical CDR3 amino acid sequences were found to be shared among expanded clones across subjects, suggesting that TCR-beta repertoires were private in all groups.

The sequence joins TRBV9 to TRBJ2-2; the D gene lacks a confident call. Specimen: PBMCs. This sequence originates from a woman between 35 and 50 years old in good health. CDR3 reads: CASSVDAAGELFF. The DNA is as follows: TGTGCCAGCAGCGTAGACGCAGCCGGGGAGCTGTTTTTT.